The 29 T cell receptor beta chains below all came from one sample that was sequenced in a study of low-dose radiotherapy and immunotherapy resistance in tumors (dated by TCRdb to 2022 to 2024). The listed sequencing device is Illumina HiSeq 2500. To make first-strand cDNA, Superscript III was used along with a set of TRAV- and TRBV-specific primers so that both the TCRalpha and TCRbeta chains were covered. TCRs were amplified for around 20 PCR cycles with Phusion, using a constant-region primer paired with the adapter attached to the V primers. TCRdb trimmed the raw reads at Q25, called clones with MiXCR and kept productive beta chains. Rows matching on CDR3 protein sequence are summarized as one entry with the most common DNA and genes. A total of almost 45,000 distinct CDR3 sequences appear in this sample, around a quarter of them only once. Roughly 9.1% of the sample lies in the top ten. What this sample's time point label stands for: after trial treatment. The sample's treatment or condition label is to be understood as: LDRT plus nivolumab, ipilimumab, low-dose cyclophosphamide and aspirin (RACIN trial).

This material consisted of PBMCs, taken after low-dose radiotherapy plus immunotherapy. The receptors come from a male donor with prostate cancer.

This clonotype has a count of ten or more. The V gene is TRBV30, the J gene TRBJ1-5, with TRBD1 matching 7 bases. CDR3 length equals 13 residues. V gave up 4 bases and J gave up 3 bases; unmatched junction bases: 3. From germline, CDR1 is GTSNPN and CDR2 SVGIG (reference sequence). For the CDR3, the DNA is TGTGCCTGGACAGGGGGTGCCAATCAGCCCCAGCATTTT. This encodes CAWTGGANQPQHF.

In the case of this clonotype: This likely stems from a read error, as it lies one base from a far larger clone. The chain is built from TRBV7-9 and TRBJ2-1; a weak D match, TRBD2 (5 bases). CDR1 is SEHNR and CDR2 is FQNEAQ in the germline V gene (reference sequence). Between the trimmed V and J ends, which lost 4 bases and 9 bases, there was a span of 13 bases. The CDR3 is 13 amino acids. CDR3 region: CASSSTVAGEQFF. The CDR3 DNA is TGTGCCAGCAGCTCGACGGTGGCGGGTGAGCAGTTCTTC.

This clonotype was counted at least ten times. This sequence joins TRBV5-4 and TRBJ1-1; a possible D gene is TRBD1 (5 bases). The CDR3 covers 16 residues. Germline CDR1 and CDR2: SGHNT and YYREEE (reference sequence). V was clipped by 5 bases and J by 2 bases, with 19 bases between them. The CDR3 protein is CASSWGSQGGNTEAFF. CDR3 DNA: TGTGCCAGCAGTTGGGGGTCGCAGGGCGGAAACACTGAAGCTTTCTTT.

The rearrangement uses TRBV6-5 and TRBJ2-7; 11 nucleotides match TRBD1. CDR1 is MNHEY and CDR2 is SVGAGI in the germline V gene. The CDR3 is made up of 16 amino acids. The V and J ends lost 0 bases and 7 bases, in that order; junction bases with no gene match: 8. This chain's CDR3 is CASSYSPGTGGKEQYF. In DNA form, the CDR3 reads TGTGCCAGCAGTTACTCCCCCGGGACAGGGGGTAAAGAGCAGTACTTC.

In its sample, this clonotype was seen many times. CDR3 sequence reads: CSVQTGRNSPLHF. As DNA, the CDR3 is TGCAGCGTTCAGACAGGGAGGAATTCACCCCTCCACTTT. V usage is TRBV29-1 and J usage is TRBJ1-6, with TRBD1 matching 7 bases. The CDR3 runs to 13 residues. J gave up 7 bases and V 5 bases, and 5 bases lay outside the gene matches. The germline CDR1 and CDR2 sequences are SQVTM and ANQGSEA. The complete variable domain, with remaining parts taken from reference TRBV29-1 and TRBJ1-6, reads SAVISQKPSRDICQRGTSLTIQCQVDSQVTMMFWYRQQPGQSLTLIATANQGSEATYESGFVIDKFPISRPNLTFSTLTVSNMSPEDSSIYLCSVQTGRNSPLHFGNGTRLTVT.

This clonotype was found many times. The CDR3 bases are TGTGCCAGCAGTTTCCGGGCGCCCACTGAAGCTTTCTTT. It translates to CASSFRAPTEAFF. The J gene is TRBJ1-1, the V gene TRBV28; no reliable D call. V was pared by 3 bases and J by 4 bases, with 9 bases between. The CDR3 length is 13 residues. Germline V gene sequence: CDR1 MDHEN, CDR2 SYDVKM.

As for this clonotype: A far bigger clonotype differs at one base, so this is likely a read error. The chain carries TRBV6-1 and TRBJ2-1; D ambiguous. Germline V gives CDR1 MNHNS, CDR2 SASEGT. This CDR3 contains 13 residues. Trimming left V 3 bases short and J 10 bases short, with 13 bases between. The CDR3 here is CASSEFAQYEQFF. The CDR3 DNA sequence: TGTGCCAGCAGTGAGTTCGCGCAGTACGAGCAGTTCTTC.

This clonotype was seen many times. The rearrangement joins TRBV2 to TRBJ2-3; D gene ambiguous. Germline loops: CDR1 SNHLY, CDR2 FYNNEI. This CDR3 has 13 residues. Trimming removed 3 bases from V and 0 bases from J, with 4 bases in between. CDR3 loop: CASSEGSTDTQYF. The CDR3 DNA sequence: TGTGCCAGCAGTGAGGGAAGCACAGATACGCAGTATTTT.

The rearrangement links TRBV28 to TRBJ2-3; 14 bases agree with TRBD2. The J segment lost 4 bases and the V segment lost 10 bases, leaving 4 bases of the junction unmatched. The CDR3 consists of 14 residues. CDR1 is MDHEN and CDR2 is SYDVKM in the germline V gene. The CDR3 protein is CATQTSGRADTQYF. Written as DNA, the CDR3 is TGTGCCACCCAGACTAGCGGGAGGGCAGATACGCAGTATTTT.

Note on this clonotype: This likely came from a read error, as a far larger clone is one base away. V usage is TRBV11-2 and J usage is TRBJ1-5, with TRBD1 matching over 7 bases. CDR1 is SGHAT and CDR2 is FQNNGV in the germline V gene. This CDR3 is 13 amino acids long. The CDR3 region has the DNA TGTGCCTGCAGCCGGGACAGTGATCAGCCCCAGCATTTT. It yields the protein CACSRDSDQPQHF.

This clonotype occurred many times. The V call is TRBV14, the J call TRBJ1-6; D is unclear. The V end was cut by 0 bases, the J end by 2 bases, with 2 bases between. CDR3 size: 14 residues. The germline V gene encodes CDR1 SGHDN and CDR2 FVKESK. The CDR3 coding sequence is TGTGCCAGCAGCCAAGAGGCCTATAATTCACCCCTCCACTTT. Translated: CASSQEAYNSPLHF. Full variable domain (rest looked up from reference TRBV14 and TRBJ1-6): EAGVTQFPSHSVIEKGQTVTLRCDPISGHDNLYWYRRVMGKEIKFLLHFVKESKQDESGMPNNRFLAERTGGTYSTLKVQPAELEDSGVYFCASSQEAYNSPLHFGNGTRLTVT.

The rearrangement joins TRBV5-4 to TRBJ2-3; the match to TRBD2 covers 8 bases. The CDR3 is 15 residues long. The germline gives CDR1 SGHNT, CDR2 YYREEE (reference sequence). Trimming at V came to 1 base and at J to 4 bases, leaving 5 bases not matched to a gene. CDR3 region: CASSLREGLSDTQYF. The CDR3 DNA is TGTGCCAGCAGCTTGCGGGAGGGCCTTTCAGATACGCAGTATTTT.

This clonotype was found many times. The CDR3 is CASSIDRTATYEQYF. In nucleotides, the CDR3 is TGTGCCAGCAGTATAGACAGGACAGCTACCTACGAGCAGTACTTC. The J gene is TRBJ2-7, the V gene TRBV2; maybe TRBD1 (6 bases). Trimming took 5 bases from V and 2 from J, leaving 16 bases between them. CDR1 and CDR2 (germline): SNHLY, FYNNEI. The CDR3 is 15 amino acids.

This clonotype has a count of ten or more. In DNA form, the CDR3 reads TGTGCCAGTACCTCCGGGACAGGGCAGTACTTC. Protein sequence: CASTSGTGQYF. J is TRBJ2-7 and V is TRBV19, with TRBD1 identical over 8 bases. The CDR3 is made up of 11 amino acids. Germline V gives CDR1 LNHDA, CDR2 SQIVND (reference sequence). The trim removed 7 bases at V and 9 bases at J, leaving 5 bases unmatched.

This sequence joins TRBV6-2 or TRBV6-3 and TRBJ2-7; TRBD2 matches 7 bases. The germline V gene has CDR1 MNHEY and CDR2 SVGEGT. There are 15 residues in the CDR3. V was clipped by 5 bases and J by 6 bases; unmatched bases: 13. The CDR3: CASSEFVGGLGEQYF. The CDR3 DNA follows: TGTGCCAGCAGTGAATTTGTGGGAGGGCTGGGCGAGCAGTACTTC.

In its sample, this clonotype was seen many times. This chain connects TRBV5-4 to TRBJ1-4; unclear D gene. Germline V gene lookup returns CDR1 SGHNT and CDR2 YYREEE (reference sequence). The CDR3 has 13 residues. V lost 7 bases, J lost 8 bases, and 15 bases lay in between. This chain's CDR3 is CASGITSAEKLFF. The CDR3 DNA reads TGTGCCAGCGGAATCACAAGCGCGGAAAAACTGTTTTTT.

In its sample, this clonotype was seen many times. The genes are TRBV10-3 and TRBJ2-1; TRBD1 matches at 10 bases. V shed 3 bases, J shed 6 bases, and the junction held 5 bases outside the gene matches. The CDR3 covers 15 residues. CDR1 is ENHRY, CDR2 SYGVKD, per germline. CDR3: CAISDSDRGVNEQFF. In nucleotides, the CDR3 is TGTGCCATCAGTGACTCGGACAGGGGGGTCAATGAGCAGTTCTTC.

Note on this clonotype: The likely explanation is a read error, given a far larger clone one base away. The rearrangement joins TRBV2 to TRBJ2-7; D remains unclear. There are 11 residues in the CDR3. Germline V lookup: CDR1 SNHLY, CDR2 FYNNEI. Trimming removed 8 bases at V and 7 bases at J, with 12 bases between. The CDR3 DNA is TGTGCCAGCGGATTTTACAATGAGCAGTACTTC. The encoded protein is CASGFYNEQYF.

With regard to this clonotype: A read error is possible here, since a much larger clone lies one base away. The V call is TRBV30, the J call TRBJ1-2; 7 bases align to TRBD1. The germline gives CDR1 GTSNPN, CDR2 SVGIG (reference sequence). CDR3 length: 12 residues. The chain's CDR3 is CPWSAGGVGYTF. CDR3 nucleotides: TGTCCCTGGAGTGCAGGGGGAGTCGGCTACACCTTC.

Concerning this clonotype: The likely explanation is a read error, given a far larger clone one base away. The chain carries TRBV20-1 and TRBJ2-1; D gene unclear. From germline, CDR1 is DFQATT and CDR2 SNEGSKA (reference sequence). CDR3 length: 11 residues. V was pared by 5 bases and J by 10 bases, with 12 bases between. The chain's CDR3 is CSAGAVYEQFF. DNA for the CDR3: TGCAGTGCTGGTGCGGTCTACGAGCAGTTCTTC.

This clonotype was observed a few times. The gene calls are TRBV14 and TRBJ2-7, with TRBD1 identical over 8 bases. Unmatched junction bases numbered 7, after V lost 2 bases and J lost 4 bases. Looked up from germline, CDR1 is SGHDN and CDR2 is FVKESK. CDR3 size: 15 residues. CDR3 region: CASSQRVQGAYEQYF. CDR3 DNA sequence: TGTGCCAGCAGCCAAAGGGTGCAGGGGGCTTACGAGCAGTACTTC. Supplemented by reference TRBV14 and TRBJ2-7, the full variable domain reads EAGVTQFPSHSVIEKGQTVTLRCDPISGHDNLYWYRRVMGKEIKFLLHFVKESKQDESGMPNNRFLAERTGGTYSTLKVQPAELEDSGVYFCASSQRVQGAYEQYFGPGTRLTVT.

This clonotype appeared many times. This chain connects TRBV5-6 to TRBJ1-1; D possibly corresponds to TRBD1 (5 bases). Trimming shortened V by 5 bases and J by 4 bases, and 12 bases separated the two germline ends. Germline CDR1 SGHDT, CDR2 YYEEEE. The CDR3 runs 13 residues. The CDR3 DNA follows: TGTGCCAGCAGACCCTTTACAGGCACTGAAGCTTTCTTT. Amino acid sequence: CASRPFTGTEAFF.

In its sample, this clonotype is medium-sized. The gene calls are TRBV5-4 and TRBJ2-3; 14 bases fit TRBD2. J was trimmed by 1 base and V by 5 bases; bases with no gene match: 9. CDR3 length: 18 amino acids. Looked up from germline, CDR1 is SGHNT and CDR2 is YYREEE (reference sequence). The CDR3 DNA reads TGTGCCAGCAGGCCCGGGACTAGCGGGGGCCGGGGCACAGATACGCAGTATTTT. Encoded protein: CASRPGTSGGRGTDTQYF.

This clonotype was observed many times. CDR3 sequence: CASSLGRENSPLHF. As DNA, the CDR3 is TGCGCCAGCAGCTTGGGGCGCGAGAATTCACCCCTCCACTTT. The chain employs TRBV5-1 and TRBJ1-6; D gene unclear. Trimming removed 0 bases from V and 7 bases from J, with 8 bases in between. CDR3 length: 14 residues. Looked up from germline, CDR1 is SGHRS and CDR2 is YFSETQ.

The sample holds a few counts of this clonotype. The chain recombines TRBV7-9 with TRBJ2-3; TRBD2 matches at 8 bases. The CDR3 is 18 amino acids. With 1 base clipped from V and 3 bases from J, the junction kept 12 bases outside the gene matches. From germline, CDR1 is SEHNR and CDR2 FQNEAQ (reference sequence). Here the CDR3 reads CASSLGGLGLGGTDTQYF. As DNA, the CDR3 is TGTGCCAGCAGCTTAGGGGGTTTGGGACTAGGAGGAACAGATACGCAGTATTTT. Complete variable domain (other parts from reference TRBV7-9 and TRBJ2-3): DTGVSQNPRHKITKRGQNVTFRCDPISEHNRLYWYRQTLGQGPEFLTYFQNEAQLEKSRLLSDRFSAERPKGSFSTLEIQRTEQGDSAMYLCASSLGGLGLGGTDTQYFGPGTRLTVL.

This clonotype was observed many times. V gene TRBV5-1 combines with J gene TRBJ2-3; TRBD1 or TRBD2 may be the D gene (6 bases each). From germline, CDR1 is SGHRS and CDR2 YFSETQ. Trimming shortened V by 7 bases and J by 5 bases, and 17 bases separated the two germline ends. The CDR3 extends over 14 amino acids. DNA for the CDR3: TGCGCCAGCCGTGTGGGGGGCCAGAGAGATACGCAGTATTTT. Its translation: CASRVGGQRDTQYF.

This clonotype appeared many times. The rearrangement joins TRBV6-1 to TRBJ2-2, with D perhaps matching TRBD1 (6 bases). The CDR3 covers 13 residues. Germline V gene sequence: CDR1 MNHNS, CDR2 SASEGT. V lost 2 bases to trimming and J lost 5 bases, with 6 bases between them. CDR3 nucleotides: TGTGCCAGCAGTGAACAGGGGACCGGGGAGCTGTTTTTT. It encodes CASSEQGTGELFF.

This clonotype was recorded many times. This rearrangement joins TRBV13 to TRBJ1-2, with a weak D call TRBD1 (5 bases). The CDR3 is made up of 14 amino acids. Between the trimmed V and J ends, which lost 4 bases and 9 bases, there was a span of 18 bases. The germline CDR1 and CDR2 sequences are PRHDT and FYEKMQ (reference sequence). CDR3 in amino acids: CASSSAILRESYTF. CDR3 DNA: TGTGCCAGCAGCTCAGCAATACTCAGGGAAAGCTACACCTTC.

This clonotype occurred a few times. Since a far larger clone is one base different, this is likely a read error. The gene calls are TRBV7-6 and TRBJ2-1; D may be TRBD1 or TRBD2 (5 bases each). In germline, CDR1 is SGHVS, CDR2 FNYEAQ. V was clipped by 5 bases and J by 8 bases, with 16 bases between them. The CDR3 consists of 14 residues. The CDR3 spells CASSRDVEGYEQFF. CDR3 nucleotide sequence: TGTGCCAGCAGCCGAGACGTCGAGGGGTATGAGCAGTTCTTC.